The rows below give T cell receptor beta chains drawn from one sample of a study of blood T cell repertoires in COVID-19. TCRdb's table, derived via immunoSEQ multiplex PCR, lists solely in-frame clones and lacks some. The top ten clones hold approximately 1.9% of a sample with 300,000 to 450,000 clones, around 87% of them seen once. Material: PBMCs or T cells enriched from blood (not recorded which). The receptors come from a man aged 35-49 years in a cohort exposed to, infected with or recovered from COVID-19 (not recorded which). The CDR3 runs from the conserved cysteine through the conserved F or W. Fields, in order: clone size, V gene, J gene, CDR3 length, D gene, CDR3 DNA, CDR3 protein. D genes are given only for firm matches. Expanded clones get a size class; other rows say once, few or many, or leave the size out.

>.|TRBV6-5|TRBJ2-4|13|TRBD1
TGTGCCAGCATGCAGGGGGCGCAAAACATTCAGTACTTC
CASMQGAQNIQYF
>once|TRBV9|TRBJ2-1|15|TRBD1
TGTGCCAGCAGCCTCAGGGGGTCTGCCTCCAATGAGCAGTTCTTC
CASSLRGSASNEQFF
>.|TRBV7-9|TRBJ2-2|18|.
TGTGCCAGCAGCTTAAGGGCCTTAGCGGAGAGGAACACCGGGGAGCTGTTTTTT
CASSLRALAERNTGELFF
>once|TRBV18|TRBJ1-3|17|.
TGTGCCAGCTCACCGTCCCCCTTTAGTGGCTCTGGAAACACCATATATTTT
CASSPSPFSGSGNTIYF
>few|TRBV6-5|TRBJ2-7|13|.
TGTGCCAGCACGTACAGGGTGGCCTACGAGCAGTACTTC
CASTYRVAYEQYF
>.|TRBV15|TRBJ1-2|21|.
TGTGCCACCAGCAGAGGTAGGAGGGGCGCTACCGCTAACGACTTTAACTATGGCTACACCTTC
CATSRGRRGATANDFNYGYTF
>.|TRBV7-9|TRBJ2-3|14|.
TGTGCCAGCAGTTTGTTTTCGGGTATTGATACGCAGTATTTT
CASSLFSGIDTQYF
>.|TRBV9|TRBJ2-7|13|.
TGTGCCAGCAGCGTAGGCCTAGGGGACGAGCAGTACTTC
CASSVGLGDEQYF
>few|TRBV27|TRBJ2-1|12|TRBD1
TGTGCCAGCATTCATTTGAGACAGGGTATTTTCTTC
CASIHLRQGIFF
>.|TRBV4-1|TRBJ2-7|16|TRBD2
TGCGCCAGCAGCCAAGAGGGGCTAGCGGGGACCTACGAGCAGTACTTC
CASSQEGLAGTYEQYF
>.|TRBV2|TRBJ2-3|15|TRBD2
TGTGCCAGCACTACTAGCGGGGCCGGCACAGATACGCAGTATTTT
CASTTSGAGTDTQYF
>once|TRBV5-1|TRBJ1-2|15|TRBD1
TGCGCCAGCAGCGACACGACAGGGGGCAGCTATGGCTACACCTTC
CASSDTTGGSYGYTF
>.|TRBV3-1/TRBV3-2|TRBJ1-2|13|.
TGTGCCAGCAGCCAATCGGGGAACTATGGCTACACCTTC
CASSQSGNYGYTF
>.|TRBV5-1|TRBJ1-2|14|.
TGCGCCAGCAGCTTGCAGGGCCAGAACTATGGCTACACCTTC
CASSLQGQNYGYTF
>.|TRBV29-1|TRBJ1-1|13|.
TGCAGCGTTGATCGGGGACTAAACACTGAAGCTTTCTTT
CSVDRGLNTEAFF
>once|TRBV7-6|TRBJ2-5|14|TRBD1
TGTGCCAGCAGCTTTCAGGGGGCTCGGGAGACCCAGTACTTC
CASSFQGARETQYF
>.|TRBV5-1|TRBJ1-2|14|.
TGCGCCAGCAGCTTGGGCGGAACTAACTATGGCTACACCTTC
CASSLGGTNYGYTF
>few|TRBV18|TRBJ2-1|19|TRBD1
TGTGCCAGCTCACCAAGGACAGGGGGCCTCAGCGGGAGAGATAATGAGCAGTTCTTC
CASSPRTGGLSGRDNEQFF
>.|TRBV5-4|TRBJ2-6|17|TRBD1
TGTGCCAGCAGCCCCGGGACAGCTAATTCTGGGGCCAACGTCCTGACTTTC
CASSPGTANSGANVLTF
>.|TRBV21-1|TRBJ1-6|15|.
TGTGCCAGCAGCGCGATCGACAGAACTAATTCACCCCTCCACTTT
CASSAIDRTNSPLHF
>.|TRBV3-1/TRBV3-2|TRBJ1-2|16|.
TGTGCCAGCAGCCAAGATATGGTTCCGGGGGTGGGTGGCTACACCTTC
CASSQDMVPGVGGYTF
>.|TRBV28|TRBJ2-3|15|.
TGTGCCAGCAGTCCAGGACGGGAGTTTATAGATACGCAGTATTTT
CASSPGREFIDTQYF
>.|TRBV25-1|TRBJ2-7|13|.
TGTGCCAGCAGTCGGACGGGAGATTACGAGCAGTACTTC
CASSRTGDYEQYF
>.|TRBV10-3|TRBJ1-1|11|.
TGTGCCGCGCAGGGGAACGCTGAAGCTTTCTTT
CAAQGNAEAFF
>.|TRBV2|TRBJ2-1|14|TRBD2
TGTGCCAGCAGTGCCGGGACTAGATACAATGAGCAGTTCTTC
CASSAGTRYNEQFF
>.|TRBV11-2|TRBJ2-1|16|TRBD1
TGTGCCAGCAGCTCGGAGGGGACAGGGGTTTACAATGAGCAGTTCTTC
CASSSEGTGVYNEQFF
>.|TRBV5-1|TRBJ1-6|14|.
TGCGCCAGCACCCCCGGGGGGCTTAATTCACCCCTCCACTTT
CASTPGGLNSPLHF
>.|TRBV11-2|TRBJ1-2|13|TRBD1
TGTGCCAGCAGCTTGGACAGGGGGCAAGGCTACACCTTC
CASSLDRGQGYTF
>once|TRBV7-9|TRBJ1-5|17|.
TGTGCCAGCAGCTCCGAACAGGGCCTGTATAGCAATCAGCCCCAGCATTTT
CASSSEQGLYSNQPQHF
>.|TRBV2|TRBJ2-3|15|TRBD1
TGTGCCAGCAGACTACGGGACAGAAGCACAGATACGCAGTATTTT
CASRLRDRSTDTQYF
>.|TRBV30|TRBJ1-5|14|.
TGTGCCGCAGAGGCCCCGTTCGGCAATCAGCCCCAGCATTTT
CAAEAPFGNQPQHF
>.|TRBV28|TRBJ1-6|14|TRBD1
TGTGCCAGCACCGTACAGGGGGGGAATTCACCCCTCCACTTT
CASTVQGGNSPLHF
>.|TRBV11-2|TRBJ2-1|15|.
TGTGCCAGCAGCTTAAGGTGGGGGCAGAACAATGAGCAGTTCTTC
CASSLRWGQNNEQFF
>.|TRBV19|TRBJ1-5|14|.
TGTGCCAGTATGGGGGCAACTAGCAATCAGCCCCAGCATTTT
CASMGATSNQPQHF
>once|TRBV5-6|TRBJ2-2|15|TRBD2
TGTGCCAGCAGATATCTAGCGGGAGGCACCGGGGAGCTGTTTTTT
CASRYLAGGTGELFF
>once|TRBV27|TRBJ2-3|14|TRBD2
TGTGCCAGCAGTTCTAGCGGGAGAACAGATACGCAGTATTTT
CASSSSGRTDTQYF
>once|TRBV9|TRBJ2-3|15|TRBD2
TGTGCCAGCAGCGTAACTAGCGGGAGTAGAGATACGCAGTATTTT
CASSVTSGSRDTQYF
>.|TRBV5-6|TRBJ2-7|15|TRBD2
TGTGCCAGCAGCGCCGGGACTAGCGGCCTCTACGAGCAGTACTTC
CASSAGTSGLYEQYF
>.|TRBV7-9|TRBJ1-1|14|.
TGTGCCAGCAGCTTGCGAGGAGCAAACACTGAAGCTTTCTTT
CASSLRGANTEAFF
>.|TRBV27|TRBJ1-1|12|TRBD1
TGTGCCAGCAGTCCAACAGGGGCTGAAGCTTTCTTT
CASSPTGAEAFF
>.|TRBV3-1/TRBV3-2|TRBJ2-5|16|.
TGTGCCAGCAGCCCCCGGTTTGGAGTAGCGTCCCGGGCCCAGTACTTC
CASSPRFGVASRAQYF
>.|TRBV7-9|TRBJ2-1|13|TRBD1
TGTGCCAGCACCCTGGGACAGACCAATGAGCAGTTCTTC
CASTLGQTNEQFF
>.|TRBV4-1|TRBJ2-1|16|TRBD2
TGCGCCAGCAGCCCAGACCTAGCGGGATTCTACAATGAGCAGTTCTTC
CASSPDLAGFYNEQFF
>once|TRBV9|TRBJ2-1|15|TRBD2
TGTGCCAGCAGCGTAGAACTAGCGGATTACAATGAGCAGTTCTTC
CASSVELADYNEQFF